This is a list of T cell receptor beta chains from one sample in a study of blood T cell repertoires in COVID-19. Data came from immunoSEQ multiplex PCR; TCRdb stores just in-frame clones and leaves some out. This sample has around 370,000 clones, with approximately 91% found just once. Sequencing was performed on peripheral blood. The receptors were gathered from a woman in her 70s with COVID-19, enrolled during active disease. The CDR3 runs from the conserved cysteine through the conserved F or W. A D gene is named only where the DNA matches it firmly. Clone sizes are given selectively: once, few, many, or a class where the clone is expanded.

V gene: TRBV4-1; D gene: NA; clone size: NA; J gene: TRBJ1-2; CDR3 protein: CASSHGGWYGYTF; CDR3 DNA: TGCGCCAGCAGCCACGGGGGGTGGTATGGCTACACCTTC
V gene: TRBV28; D gene: NA; clone size: NA; J gene: TRBJ2-7; CDR3 protein: CASSPGHTTLSYEQYF; CDR3 DNA: TGTGCCAGCAGTCCGGGACACACGACCCTTTCCTACGAGCAGTACTTC
V gene: TRBV6-4; D gene: NA; clone size: NA; J gene: TRBJ2-3; CDR3 protein: CASSDRGSTDTQYF; CDR3 DNA: TGTGCCAGCAGTGACAGGGGAAGCACAGATACGCAGTATTTT
V gene: TRBV7-2; D gene: TRBD2; clone size: NA; J gene: TRBJ2-7; CDR3 protein: CASSLVSSGGTYEQYF; CDR3 DNA: TGTGCCAGCAGCTTAGTCTCTAGCGGGGGGACCTACGAGCAGTACTTC
V gene: TRBV3-1/TRBV3-2; D gene: NA; clone size: NA; J gene: TRBJ1-1; CDR3 protein: CASSQQGTMNTEAFF; CDR3 DNA: TGTGCCAGCAGCCAACAGGGAACCATGAACACTGAAGCTTTCTTT
V gene: TRBV7-9; D gene: NA; clone size: NA; J gene: TRBJ2-2; CDR3 protein: CASRGGDTGELFF; CDR3 DNA: TGTGCCAGCAGAGGAGGTGACACCGGGGAGCTGTTTTTT
V gene: TRBV7-9; D gene: TRBD1; clone size: NA; J gene: TRBJ1-1; CDR3 protein: CASSVRGRDTEAFF; CDR3 DNA: TGTGCCAGCAGCGTCAGGGGGCGGGACACTGAAGCTTTCTTT
V gene: TRBV6-5; D gene: TRBD1; clone size: few; J gene: TRBJ1-1; CDR3 protein: CASRGTVEAFF; CDR3 DNA: TGTGCCAGCAGGGGGACAGTTGAAGCTTTCTTT
V gene: TRBV5-1; D gene: TRBD2; clone size: once; J gene: TRBJ2-1; CDR3 protein: CASSSSGGALNEQFF; CDR3 DNA: TGCGCCAGCAGCTCGAGCGGGGGGGCCCTGAATGAGCAGTTCTTC
V gene: TRBV2; D gene: TRBD1; clone size: NA; J gene: TRBJ1-2; CDR3 protein: CASSDEARGSGYTF; CDR3 DNA: TGTGCCAGCAGTGATGAGGCCAGGGGGAGTGGCTACACCTTC
V gene: TRBV5-1; D gene: NA; clone size: NA; J gene: TRBJ1-1; CDR3 protein: CASSSDSMNTEAFF; CDR3 DNA: TGCGCCAGCAGCTCGGACAGCATGAACACTGAAGCTTTCTTT
V gene: TRBV11-2; D gene: NA; clone size: NA; J gene: TRBJ1-2; CDR3 protein: CASSQGSTHPGGYTF; CDR3 DNA: TGTGCCAGCAGCCAAGGGAGTACCCATCCGGGAGGCTACACCTTC
V gene: TRBV7-2; D gene: NA; clone size: NA; J gene: TRBJ1-1; CDR3 protein: CASSLGGGAFF; CDR3 DNA: TGTGCCAGCAGCTTAGGGGGGGGAGCTTTCTTT
V gene: TRBV5-4; D gene: TRBD2; clone size: NA; J gene: TRBJ2-5; CDR3 protein: CASSPGLAETQYF; CDR3 DNA: TGTGCCAGCAGTCCCGGACTAGCGGAGACCCAGTACTTC
V gene: TRBV30; D gene: TRBD1; clone size: NA; J gene: TRBJ1-1; CDR3 protein: CAWSVGQGNTEAFF; CDR3 DNA: TGTGCCTGGAGTGTCGGACAGGGGAACACTGAAGCTTTCTTT
V gene: TRBV30; D gene: TRBD2; clone size: NA; J gene: TRBJ2-3; CDR3 protein: CAWSGLAGWSTDTQYF; CDR3 DNA: TGTGCCTGGAGTGGACTAGCGGGGTGGAGCACAGATACGCAGTATTTT
V gene: TRBV29-1; D gene: TRBD1; clone size: NA; J gene: TRBJ1-1; CDR3 protein: CSVDKGVDRANTEAFF; CDR3 DNA: TGCAGCGTTGACAAGGGGGTGGACAGGGCGAACACTGAAGCTTTCTTT
V gene: TRBV19; D gene: NA; clone size: once; J gene: TRBJ1-6; CDR3 protein: CASSVQGSPLHF; CDR3 DNA: TGTGCCAGTAGTGTACAGGGTTCACCCCTCCACTTT
V gene: TRBV5-1; D gene: NA; clone size: NA; J gene: TRBJ1-5; CDR3 protein: CASSLVSGDQPQHF; CDR3 DNA: TGCGCCAGCAGCTTGGTGTCGGGGGATCAGCCCCAGCATTTT
V gene: TRBV11-2; D gene: TRBD1; clone size: NA; J gene: TRBJ1-2; CDR3 protein: CASSPRTGGGYGYTF; CDR3 DNA: TGTGCCAGCAGCCCCCGGACAGGGGGCGGCTATGGCTACACCTTC
V gene: TRBV7-9; D gene: NA; clone size: NA; J gene: TRBJ2-6; CDR3 protein: CASIADSGANVLTF; CDR3 DNA: TGTGCCAGCATCGCGGACTCTGGGGCCAACGTCCTGACTTTC
V gene: TRBV6-5; D gene: TRBD1; clone size: NA; J gene: TRBJ1-1; CDR3 protein: CASSLDRESFF; CDR3 DNA: TGTGCCAGCAGTCTTGACAGGGAATCTTTCTTT
V gene: TRBV29-1; D gene: NA; clone size: NA; J gene: TRBJ2-6; CDR3 protein: CSVSGLGSGANVLTF; CDR3 DNA: TGCAGCGTCTCCGGACTGGGCTCTGGGGCCAACGTCCTGACTTTC
V gene: TRBV2; D gene: TRBD1; clone size: NA; J gene: TRBJ1-1; CDR3 protein: CASSAGTENTEAFF; CDR3 DNA: TGTGCCAGCAGCGCCGGGACAGAGAACACTGAAGCTTTCTTT
V gene: TRBV9; D gene: TRBD2; clone size: NA; J gene: TRBJ2-3; CDR3 protein: CASSQSGGADTQYF; CDR3 DNA: TGTGCCAGCAGTCAAAGCGGGGGTGCGGATACGCAGTATTTT
V gene: TRBV5-1; D gene: NA; clone size: NA; J gene: TRBJ1-1; CDR3 protein: CASTSDTEAFF; CDR3 DNA: TGCGCCAGCACCTCGGACACTGAAGCTTTCTTT
V gene: TRBV9; D gene: TRBD1; clone size: once; J gene: TRBJ2-3; CDR3 protein: CASSVEGARGDTQYF; CDR3 DNA: TGTGCCAGCAGCGTAGAGGGGGCCCGAGGGGATACGCAGTATTTT
V gene: TRBV27; D gene: NA; clone size: NA; J gene: TRBJ2-4; CDR3 protein: CASSLSPESLAKNIQYF; CDR3 DNA: TGTGCCAGCAGTTTATCGCCGGAGTCCTTAGCGAAAAACATTCAGTACTTC
V gene: TRBV7-2; D gene: NA; clone size: NA; J gene: TRBJ1-6; CDR3 protein: CASSSRGGGEALHF; CDR3 DNA: TGTGCCAGCAGCTCGAGGGGGGGCGGGGAGGCCCTCCACTTT
V gene: TRBV11-2; D gene: NA; clone size: NA; J gene: TRBJ2-7; CDR3 protein: CASSLEGGTLYEQYF; CDR3 DNA: TGTGCCAGCAGCTTAGAGGGGGGAACACTCTACGAGCAGTACTTC
V gene: TRBV7-3; D gene: TRBD1; clone size: NA; J gene: TRBJ2-7; CDR3 protein: CASSLLPGQGYEQYF; CDR3 DNA: TGTGCCAGCAGCTTACTCCCGGGACAGGGCTACGAGCAGTACTTC
V gene: TRBV18; D gene: TRBD2; clone size: once; J gene: TRBJ2-7; CDR3 protein: CASSPAAGALYEQYF; CDR3 DNA: TGTGCCAGCTCACCAGCAGCGGGGGCCCTCTACGAGCAGTACTTC
V gene: TRBV6-6; D gene: TRBD2; clone size: NA; J gene: TRBJ2-7; CDR3 protein: CASSYERGRPHEQYF; CDR3 DNA: TGTGCCAGCAGTTATGAGCGGGGCAGGCCTCACGAGCAGTACTTC
V gene: TRBV29-1; D gene: TRBD1; clone size: NA; J gene: TRBJ1-1; CDR3 protein: CSVVRTGVTEAFF; CDR3 DNA: TGCAGCGTTGTTAGAACAGGGGTCACTGAAGCTTTCTTT
V gene: TRBV28; D gene: TRBD2; clone size: NA; J gene: TRBJ2-3; CDR3 protein: CASTITSGGAKDTQYF; CDR3 DNA: TGTGCCAGCACAATCACTAGCGGGGGGGCTAAAGATACGCAGTATTTT